These T cell receptor beta chains were read from a single sample in a study of CD8 T cells in ankylosing spondylitis. MiXCR, applied by TCRdb to the 5' RACE reads, yields one record per CDR3 protein. Of about 340,000 distinct CDR3 sequences detected, roughly 14% appear once; the ten largest clones hold about 1.1%. Sequencing was done on a sample of blood, either unsorted or a sorted T cell fraction (not recorded which). These receptors were taken from a male donor with ankylosing spondylitis or in good health (not recorded which). Each CDR3 is given with its conserved first and last residue.

>TRBV4-1|TRBJ2-5
CASSQEINSGRTLEETQYF
>TRBV27|TRBJ1-2
CASSPRDRYVGYTF
>TRBV6-5|TRBJ2-1
CASSYSPGDAWEQFF
>TRBV4-2|TRBJ2-7
CASSQAILAEAEQYF
>TRBV2|TRBJ2-2
CASSVDGGASNGELFF
>TRBV24-1|TRBJ1-2
CATSNASRSYGYTF
>TRBV5-1|TRBJ2-3
CASTAGGFTDTQYF
>TRBV5-1|TRBJ1-1
CASSLAQGATEAFF
>TRBV5-1|TRBJ2-7
CASSLDWSEQYF
>TRBV30|TRBJ1-1
CAWSVRRGASAEAFF
>TRBV20-1|TRBJ2-7
CSASPRAPNEQYF
>TRBV5-1|TRBJ1-4
CASSLSGVNEKLFF
>TRBV10-3|TRBJ2-3
CAISDGGGLLDTQYF
>TRBV5-5|TRBJ2-7
CASSTARGAGEQYF